The TCR beta chain under discussion was sequenced for a study of cytomegalovirus exposure and HLA in healthy donors. Turning to the study itself: About 85 million unique TCR sequences came from HLA-typed donors in an early release.

This clone has just a few counts. In germline, CDR1 is MNHNS, CDR2 SASEGT. The CDR3 covers 16 residues. Unmatched junction bases numbered 7, after V lost 3 bases and J lost 2 bases. Researchers ran the PCR with 60 Vbeta and 13 Jbeta primers. This table comes from immunoSEQ multiplex PCR, and its TCRdb copy is limited to in-frame clones, with some not included. The table records over 110,000 clones, approximately 80% of them present only once. This cohort consisted of healthy bone marrow donors. The chain employs TRBV6-1 and TRBJ2-5; 9 bases align to TRBD2. This clonotype was sampled from a male donor in good health and CMV-seronegative. Sequencing was performed on PBMCs. CDR3 residues: CASSDRAGGRQETQYF. In DNA form, the CDR3 reads TGTGCCAGCAGTGATCGAGCGGGAGGCCGGCAAGAGACCCAGTACTTC.